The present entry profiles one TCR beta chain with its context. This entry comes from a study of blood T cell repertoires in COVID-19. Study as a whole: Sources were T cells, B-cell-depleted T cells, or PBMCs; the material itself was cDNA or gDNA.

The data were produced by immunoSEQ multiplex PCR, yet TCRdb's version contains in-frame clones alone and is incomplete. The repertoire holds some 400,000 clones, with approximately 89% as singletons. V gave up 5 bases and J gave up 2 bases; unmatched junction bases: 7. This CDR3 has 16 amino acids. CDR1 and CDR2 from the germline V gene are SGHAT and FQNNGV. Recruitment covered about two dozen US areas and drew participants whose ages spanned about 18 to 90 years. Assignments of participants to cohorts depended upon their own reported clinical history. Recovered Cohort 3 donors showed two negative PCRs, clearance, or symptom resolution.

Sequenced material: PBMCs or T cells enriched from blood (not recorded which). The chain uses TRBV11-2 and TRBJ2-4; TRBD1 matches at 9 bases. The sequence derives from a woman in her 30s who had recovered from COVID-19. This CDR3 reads CASSRGQGSTKNIQYF. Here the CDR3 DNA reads TGTGCCAGCAGCCGAGGACAGGGGAGCACCAAAAACATTCAGTACTTC.